This record covers a single TCR beta chain. Its specificity is unknown. The PCR was carried out with 60 Vbeta primers and 13 Jbeta primers. This table comes from immunoSEQ multiplex PCR, and its TCRdb copy is limited to in-frame clones, with some not included. Among about 89,000 clones, approximately 63% were seen once, and the ten largest hold about 6.7%. Germline CDR1 and CDR2: SEHNR and FQNEAQ (reference sequence). This CDR3 spans 12 amino acids. The V gene lost 0 bases and the J gene lost 5 bases, with 5 bases spanning the gap. The data were taken from a study of cytomegalovirus exposure and HLA in healthy donors. Study-level results: Links to common viral pathogens appeared, in a later analysis, for several of the most significant clusters. Later analysis associated a missense DCLRE1C variant with TCR beta V- and J-gene trimming.

This chain connects TRBV7-9 to TRBJ2-7, with unresolved D. Sequenced input: PBMCs. The receptor was isolated from a woman between 25 and 40 years old in good health and CMV-seronegative. CDR3 nucleotide sequence: TGTGCCAGCAGCTTAGCGTCGGACGAGCAGTACTTC. It yields the protein CASSLASDEQYF.